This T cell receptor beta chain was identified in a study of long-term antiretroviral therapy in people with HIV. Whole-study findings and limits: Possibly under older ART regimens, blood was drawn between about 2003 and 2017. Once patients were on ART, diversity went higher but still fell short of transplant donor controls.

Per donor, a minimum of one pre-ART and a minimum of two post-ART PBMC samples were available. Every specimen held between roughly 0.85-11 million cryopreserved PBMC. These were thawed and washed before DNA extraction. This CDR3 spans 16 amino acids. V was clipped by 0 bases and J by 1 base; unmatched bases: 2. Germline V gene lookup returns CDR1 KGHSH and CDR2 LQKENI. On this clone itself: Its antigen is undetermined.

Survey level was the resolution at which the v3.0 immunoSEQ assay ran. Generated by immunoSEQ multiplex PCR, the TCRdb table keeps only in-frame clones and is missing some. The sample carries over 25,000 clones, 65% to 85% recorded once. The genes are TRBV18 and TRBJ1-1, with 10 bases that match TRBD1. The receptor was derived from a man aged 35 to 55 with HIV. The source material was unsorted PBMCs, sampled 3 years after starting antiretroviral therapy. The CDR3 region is CASSPPRTGGNTEAFF. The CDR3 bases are TGTGCCAGCTCACCACCGAGGACAGGGGGGAACACTGAAGCTTTCTTT.